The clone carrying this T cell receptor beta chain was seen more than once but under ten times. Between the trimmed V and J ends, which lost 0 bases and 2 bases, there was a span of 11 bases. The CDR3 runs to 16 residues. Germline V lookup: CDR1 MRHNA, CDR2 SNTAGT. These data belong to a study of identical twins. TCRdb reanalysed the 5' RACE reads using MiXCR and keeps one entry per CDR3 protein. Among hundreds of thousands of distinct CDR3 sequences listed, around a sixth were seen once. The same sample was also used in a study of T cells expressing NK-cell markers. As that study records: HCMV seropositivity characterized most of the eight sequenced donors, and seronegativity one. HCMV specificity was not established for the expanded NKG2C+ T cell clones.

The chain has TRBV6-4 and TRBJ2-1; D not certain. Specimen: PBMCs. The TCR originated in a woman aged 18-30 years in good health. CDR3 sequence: CASSDSIAGPYNEQFF. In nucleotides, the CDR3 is TGTGCCAGCAGTGACTCGATCGCAGGACCCTACAATGAGCAGTTCTTC.